A single sample gave rise to the 11 T cell receptor beta chains below, sequenced in a study of T cells in Graves' hyperthyroidism and ophthalmopathy. What was amplified from RNA transcripts were TCR beta CDR3 regions. The HTBI set primed first-round TCR CDR3 RT-PCR. TCRdb reanalysed the multiplex PCR reads using MiXCR and keeps one entry per CDR3 protein. The profile shows over 400,000 distinct CDR3 sequences, roughly 23% of them singletons. The material sequenced was blood. Receptor source: a woman aged 70-85 years with Graves' ophthalmopathy.

Remarks on this clonotype: This sequence may be a read error, since a much larger clone differs from it by one base. This chain connects TRBV20-1 to TRBJ2-7, with TRBD1 matching over 10 bases. This CDR3 spans 16 amino acids. Germline CDR1 is DFQATT and CDR2 is SNEGSKA (reference sequence). V trimming: 7 bases; J trimming: 0 bases; junction bases outside the gene matches: 12. As DNA, the CDR3 is TGCAGTGTAAGACAGGGGGCTCGAAGCGGCTCCTACGAGCAGTACTTC. This sequence encodes CSVRQGARSGSYEQYF.

The sample holds a few counts of this clonotype. The J gene is TRBJ2-3, the V gene TRBV7-9; D not resolved. Germline V CDR1 and CDR2: SEHNR, FQNEAQ (reference sequence). Trimming stripped 4 bases from V and 3 bases from J, with 8 bases between. This CDR3 has 13 residues. CDR3 nucleotide sequence: TGTGCCAGCAGCTCCACGGAGACAGATACGCAGTATTTT. This gives the protein CASSSTETDTQYF. The complete variable domain, with remaining parts taken from reference TRBV7-9 and TRBJ2-3, reads DTGVSQNPRHKITKRGQNVTFRCDPISEHNRLYWYRQTLGQGPEFLTYFQNEAQLEKSRLLSDRFSAERPKGSFSTLEIQRTEQGDSAMYLCASSSTETDTQYFGPGTRLTVL.

The CDR3 coding sequence is TGTGCCAGCAGCCTCGACAGGGCCACCGGGGAGCTGTTTTTT. Encoded protein: CASSLDRATGELFF. This chain links TRBV7-9 with TRBJ2-2, with 7 bases that match TRBD1. CDR3 length: 14 amino acids. With V trimmed by 5 bases and J by 4 bases, 4 bases remained unmatched. CDR1 and CDR2 from the germline V gene are SEHNR and FQNEAQ (reference sequence).

This chain connects TRBV28 to TRBJ1-1, with TRBD1 as a possible D gene (5 bases). CDR1 is MDHEN, CDR2 SYDVKM, per germline. V was clipped by 4 bases and J by 4 bases, with 13 bases between them. This CDR3 comprises 14 residues. The CDR3 region is CASSSAGWATEAFF. The CDR3 nucleotides are TGTGCCAGCAGTTCGGCAGGGTGGGCCACTGAAGCTTTCTTT.

Only a few counts were recorded for this clonotype. CDR3 bases: TGTGCCAGCTCCCCCCCGGGACAGGAGAATGAAAAACTGTTTTTT. Its protein product is CASSPPGQENEKLFF. This chain uses TRBV18 with TRBJ1-4, with 8 positions matching TRBD1. The junction had 8 bases not matched to a gene; V was cut back by 6 bases and J by 5 bases. The CDR3 runs to 15 residues. From germline, CDR1 is KGHSH and CDR2 LQKENI.

This clonotype was observed many times. The genes are TRBV28 and TRBJ2-7; D uncertain. Germline V gene data show CDR1 as MDHEN and CDR2 as SYDVKM. The length of the CDR3 is 12 residues. Deletions cut 6 bases from V and 4 bases from J, with 10 bases between. CDR3 bases: TGTGCCAGCAGGGGTAGCAGTTACGAGCAGTACTTC. It yields the protein CASRGSSYEQYF.

The chain links TRBV7-6 to TRBJ2-7, with 8 bases identical to TRBD2. The germline gives CDR1 SGHVS, CDR2 FNYEAQ. This CDR3 spans 17 amino acids. V lost 5 bases to trimming and J lost 3 bases; unmatched junction nucleotides: 15. Written as DNA, the CDR3 is TGTGCCAGCAGCCCAAGGCATAGCGGGACAAATTACTACGAGCAGTACTTC. It translates to CASSPRHSGTNYYEQYF. The variable domain in full, completed from reference TRBV7-6 and TRBJ2-7, reads GAGVSQSPRYKVTKRGQDVALRCDPISGHVSLYWYRQALGQGPEFLTYFNYEAQQDKSGLPNDRFSAERPEGSISTLTIQRTEQRDSAMYRCASSPRHSGTNYYEQYFGPGTRLTVT.

The rearrangement links TRBV11-3 to TRBJ2-1; 15 bases are shared with TRBD2. The CDR3 loop spans 16 amino acids. Germline CDR1 SGHNT, CDR2 YENEEA. The J segment lost 5 bases and the V segment lost 4 bases, leaving 3 bases of the junction unmatched. CDR3 in amino acids: CASSSGLAGGNNEQFF. The CDR3 DNA follows: TGTGCCAGCAGCTCGGGACTAGCGGGAGGAAACAATGAGCAGTTCTTC.

The chain has TRBV11-2 and TRBJ2-5; 8 nucleotides match TRBD2. CDR1 and CDR2 (germline): SGHAT, FQNNGV. V trimming: 5 bases; J trimming: 0 bases; junction bases outside the gene matches: 8. The CDR3 has 16 residues. The CDR3 reads CASSPTSGRYQETQYF. The CDR3, as DNA: TGTGCCAGCAGCCCCACTAGCGGTCGGTACCAAGAGACCCAGTACTTC.

The chain combines TRBV5-1 with TRBJ2-3, with unresolved D. The CDR3 length is 14 residues. The germline gives CDR1 SGHRS, CDR2 YFSETQ. The V end was cut by 3 bases, the J end by 6 bases, with 14 bases between. The CDR3: CASSSYPGVDTQYF. The CDR3 DNA reads TGCGCCAGCAGCTCTTATCCGGGTGTCGATACGCAGTATTTT.

CDR3 in DNA: TGTGCCAGCAGTGAAGCCCTATTCCATGAGACCTTAACCGGGAACACCATATATTTT. Translating gives CASSEALFHETLTGNTIYF. This rearrangement joins TRBV2 to TRBJ1-3, with no clear D. This CDR3 contains 19 residues. V lost 0 bases and J lost 7, with 25 bases in between. Germline CDR1 and CDR2: SNHLY and FYNNEI. Full variable domain (remainder filled in from reference TRBV2 and TRBJ1-3): EPEVTQTPSHQVTQMGQEVILRCVPISNHLYFYWYRQILGQKVEFLVSFYNNEISEKSEIFDDQFSVERPDGSNFTLKIRSTKLEDSAMYFCASSEALFHETLTGNTIYFGEGSWLTVV.